The 9 T cell receptor beta chains below were found in one sample sequenced in a study of T cell repertoires in cytomegalovirus infection. TCRdb redid the calling of the reads with MiXCR, one entry per CDR3 protein. Counted here are 85,000 to 130,000 distinct CDR3 sequences, 20% to 30% occurring once; the ten biggest clones make up about 39%. Source material: CD8+ T cells from PBMCs. These receptor sequences come from a human donor in good health (CMV status not recorded). Some clones in this sample may be carry-over from other donors' samples.

V usage is TRBV10-2 and J usage is TRBJ2-3, with 7 bases identical to TRBD1. With 3 bases clipped from V and 2 bases from J, the junction kept 8 bases outside the gene matches. This CDR3 region has 16 residues. Germline V gene data show CDR1 as WSHSY and CDR2 as SAAADI. This CDR3 is CASSERDRPDTDTQYF. CDR3 coding DNA: TGCGCCAGCAGTGAACGGGACAGACCTGACACAGATACGCAGTATTTT.

This clonotype was seen ten or more times. This sequence joins TRBV28 and TRBJ1-1; weak D call: TRBD1 (5 bases). Germline loops: CDR1 MDHEN, CDR2 SYDVKM. This CDR3 comprises 14 residues. Deletions cut 7 bases from V and 0 bases from J, with 12 bases between. The CDR3 region has the DNA TGTGCCAGCACCCTCCGGGGCATGAACACTGAAGCTTTCTTT. Protein product: CASTLRGMNTEAFF.

At least ten counts were recorded for this clonotype. The chain carries TRBV28 and TRBJ2-7, with unresolved D. Germline V gene data show CDR1 as MDHEN and CDR2 as SYDVKM. V dropped 2 bases and J dropped 4 bases, with 15 bases sitting between them. CDR3 length equals 15 residues. CDR3 sequence reads: CASSLGQMGFYEQYF. CDR3 nucleotides: TGTGCCAGCAGTTTAGGGCAGATGGGATTTTACGAGCAGTACTTC. The complete variable domain, with remaining parts taken from reference TRBV28 and TRBJ2-7, reads DVKVTQSSRYLVKRTGEKVFLECVQDMDHENMFWYRQDPGLGLRLIYFSYDVKMKEKGDIPEGYSVSREKKERFSLILESASTNQTSMYLCASSLGQMGFYEQYFGPGTRLTVT.

The sample holds a few counts of this clonotype. The gene calls are TRBV24-1 and TRBJ2-7; 9 bases match TRBD1. CDR1 and CDR2 (germline): KGHDR, SFDVKD. V was clipped by 7 bases and J by 5 bases; unmatched bases: 5. This CDR3 region has 13 residues. CDR3 nucleotide sequence: TGTGCCACCAGAGGGACAGGGAATGACGAGCAGTACTTC. Translated, it gives CATRGTGNDEQYF.

Here the CDR3 DNA reads TGTGCCAGCAGTGACAACAGGGGGCTAGGCTACACCTTC. This codes for CASSDNRGLGYTF. This chain joins TRBV2 and TRBJ1-2; 9 bases align to TRBD1. Germline trimming cut 3 bases from V and 8 bases from J; bases unmatched to any gene: 4. Looked up from germline, CDR1 is SNHLY and CDR2 is FYNNEI. This CDR3 is 13 amino acids long.

This sequence joins TRBV11-2 and TRBJ2-7; TRBD1 aligns across 7 bases. Germline loops: CDR1 SGHAT, CDR2 FQNNGV. CDR3 length: 16 amino acids. J was trimmed by 3 bases and V by 2 bases; bases with no gene match: 10. As DNA, the CDR3 is TGTGCCAGCAGCTTAACAGGGGTAACACGGTTCTACGAGCAGTACTTC. Translating it yields CASSLTGVTRFYEQYF.

This clonotype was counted many times. The V call is TRBV7-6, the J call TRBJ2-7, with D unresolved. The CDR3 has 13 amino acids. V was trimmed by 2 bases and J by 5 bases, leaving 10 bases between them. CDR1 SGHVS and CDR2 FNYEAQ come from the germline V gene. The CDR3 DNA is TGTGCCAGCAGCTTAAATAACGCGGACGAGCAGTACTTC. Translation gives CASSLNNADEQYF.

V and J are TRBV13 and TRBJ2-3, with 12 nucleotides matching TRBD2. The CDR3 contains 16 residues. Germline values: CDR1 PRHDT, CDR2 FYEKMQ (reference sequence). V shed 5 bases and J 3 bases; nucleotides not matched to a gene: 6. The CDR3 is CASSATSGGSTDTQYF. The CDR3 DNA reads TGTGCCAGCAGCGCAACTAGCGGGGGGTCAACAGATACGCAGTATTTT.

The sample holds a few counts of this clonotype. The rearrangement uses TRBV5-1 and TRBJ2-1; a weak D match, TRBD2 (5 bases). V gave up 0 bases and J gave up 2 bases, with 6 bases separating them. The CDR3 has 14 residues. Germline lookup yields CDR1 SGHRS and CDR2 YFSETQ. In DNA, the CDR3 is TGCGCCAGCAGCTTGGAGGGAGCCTACAATGAGCAGTTCTTC. Its translation: CASSLEGAYNEQFF.